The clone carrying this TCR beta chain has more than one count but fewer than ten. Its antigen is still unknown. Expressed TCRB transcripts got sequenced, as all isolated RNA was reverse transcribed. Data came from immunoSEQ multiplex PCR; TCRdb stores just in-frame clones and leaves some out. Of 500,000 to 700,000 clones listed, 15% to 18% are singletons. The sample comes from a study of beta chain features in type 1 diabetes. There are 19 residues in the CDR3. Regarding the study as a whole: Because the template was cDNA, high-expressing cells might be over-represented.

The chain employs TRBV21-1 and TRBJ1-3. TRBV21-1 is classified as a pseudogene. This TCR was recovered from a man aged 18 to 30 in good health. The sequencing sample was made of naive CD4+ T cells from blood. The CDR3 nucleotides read TGTGCCAGCAGCCGAAAGCCGAGGTGGGCGAGGGAATCTGGAAACACCATATATTTT. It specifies CASSRKPRWARESGNTIYF.